The 5 T cell receptor beta chains below all came from one sample that was sequenced in a study of blood T cell repertoires in COVID-19. Using immunoSEQ multiplex PCR, the repertoire was profiled, and TCRdb retains in-frame clones only, with some absent. Seen here are about 430,000 clones, 70% to 90% observed once, and the top ten hold about 1.5%. Sequencing was performed on PBMCs or T cells enriched from blood (not recorded which). The receptors derive from a young woman who had been exposed to COVID-19.

The V gene is TRBV3-1 (or the pseudogene TRBV3-2), the J gene TRBJ2-7, with 12 bases identical to TRBD2. The CDR3 is 16 residues long. Germline CDR1 LGHDT, CDR2 YNNKEL (reference sequence). V lost 4 bases and J lost 6; bases outside the gene matches: 10. CDR3 coding DNA: TGTGCCAGCAGCCCTAGCCCTAGCGGGGGGGCATGCGAGCAGTACTTC. It yields the protein CASSPSPSGGACEQYF.

V is TRBV14 and J is TRBJ2-7; 7 bases fit TRBD1. The CDR3 is 14 amino acids. Germline loops: CDR1 SGHDN, CDR2 FVKESK. Trimming removed 6 bases from V and 3 bases from J; junction bases left unmatched: 8. The CDR3 sequence: CASRSTGAGYEQYF. The DNA for the CDR3 is TGTGCCAGCAGGTCTACAGGGGCCGGCTACGAGCAGTACTTC.

The chain couples TRBV27 to TRBJ2-1; 7 bases line up with TRBD2. This CDR3 has 18 residues. J lost 8 bases, V lost 5 bases, and 21 bases had no gene match. From germline, CDR1 is MNHEY and CDR2 SMNVEV (reference sequence). The CDR3 nucleotides read TGTGCCAGCAGTCCACACCCGATAGCGGGTTCCCCCGATTATGAGCAGTTCTTC. Translated, it gives CASSPHPIAGSPDYEQFF.

CDR3 in amino acids: CAWSLGPAGGYTF. The CDR3 DNA reads TGTGCCTGGAGTCTCGGGCCCGCGGGGGGCTACACCTTC. The gene calls are TRBV30 and TRBJ1-2; D is unclear. Germline V gives CDR1 GTSNPN, CDR2 SVGIG (reference sequence). The CDR3 is made up of 13 amino acids. Trimming removed 2 bases from V and 8 bases from J, with 15 bases in between.

The chain has TRBV19 and TRBJ2-7; the D gene is possibly TRBD1 (6 bases). This CDR3 has 13 amino acids. V lost 4 bases, J lost 4 bases, and 11 bases lay in between. CDR1 is LNHDA and CDR2 is SQIVND in the germline V gene (reference sequence). The CDR3 spells CASSTGERYEQYF. The CDR3 nucleotides read TGTGCCAGTAGTACAGGGGAGCGGTACGAGCAGTACTTC.